This T cell receptor beta chain stems from a study of naive and memory T cell subsets. Regarding the study as a whole: Over 95% of naive TCR sequences appeared only once, unlike memory subsets. Naive and memory subsets had different power law exponents for TCR abundance. Naive repertoires, especially CD8, held a few larger clonotypes, possibly memory cells re-expressing CD45RA.

Cells stained for CD3, CD4, CD8, CD45RA and CD27 were sorted into four subsets. Points on this clonotype: Its antigen remains unknown.

The beta constant-region primer was an equimolar mix of two oligonucleotides covering TRBC1 and TRBC2. Nested alpha and beta constant-region primers with the SP2 primer drove four PCR rounds on ligated cDNA. A single record per CDR3 protein comes from TCRdb applying MiXCR to the UMI-ligation and nested PCR reads. This table has approximately 100,000 distinct CDR3 sequences, about 15% appearing once. The sequencing sample was made of naive CD8+ T cells from blood. This clonotype was obtained from a human donor in good health.

The CDR3 loop is CAWSVVLNTEAFF. CDR3 DNA sequence: TGTGCCTGGAGTGTCGTCTTGAACACTGAAGCTTTCTTT. The rearrangement uses TRBV30 and TRBJ1-1; no clear D gene. Between the trimmed V and J ends, which lost 0 bases and 0 bases, there was a span of 5 bases. CDR1 and CDR2 (germline): GTSNPN, SVGIG (reference sequence). The CDR3 covers 13 residues.